This entry lists 11 T cell receptor beta chains sequenced from one sample in a study of blood T cell repertoires in COVID-19. Libraries were prepared by immunoSEQ multiplex PCR; TCRdb keeps only in-frame clonotypes and omits some of them. The table has under 250,000 clones, 65% to 85% seen once. Sequencing was performed on peripheral blood. Receptors originate from a human donor in a cohort sampled during active COVID-19.

This chain links TRBV10-3 with TRBJ2-7, with 8 positions matching TRBD1. The CDR3 length is 13 residues. Germline lookup yields CDR1 ENHRY and CDR2 SYGVKD. After removal of 6 bases from V and 6 bases from J, the junction contained 7 bases not matched to a gene. In DNA, the CDR3 is TGTGCCATCAGCAAATCACAGGGGGTCGAGCAGTACTTC. Protein sequence: CAISKSQGVEQYF.

The chain uses TRBV9 and TRBJ1-2; D ambiguous. Trimming removed 6 bases from V and 2 bases from J, with 17 bases in between. The CDR3 runs to 15 residues. Germline loops: CDR1 SGDLS, CDR2 YYNGEE. CDR3 amino acids: CASTLRGGSNYGYTF. As DNA, the CDR3 is TGTGCCAGCACCCTACGGGGAGGATCGAACTATGGCTACACCTTC.

This clone appeared once. The rearrangement links TRBV2 to TRBJ2-7, with a weak D call TRBD2 (6 bases). The CDR3 is made up of 13 amino acids. Germline-derived CDR1 and CDR2 are SNHLY and FYNNEI. The germline V and J ends were trimmed by 5 bases and 0 bases, with 8 bases remaining between them. The CDR3 nucleotides are TGTGCCAGCAGTTTCGGGAGCTCCTACGAGCAGTACTTC. Translated: CASSFGSSYEQYF.

This clone was observed a few times. The chain links TRBV19 to TRBJ1-4; TRBD1 might be the D (6 bases). Germline values: CDR1 LNHDA, CDR2 SQIVND (reference sequence). This CDR3 contains 13 residues. Trimming removed 6 bases from V and 4 bases from J, with 9 bases in between. This CDR3 is CASRDRRNEKLFF. The CDR3 coding sequence is TGTGCCAGTAGGGACAGACGTAATGAAAAACTGTTTTTT.

This sequence joins TRBV2 and TRBJ1-6, with TRBD1 matching over 10 bases. V shed 2 bases, J shed 9 bases, and the junction held 4 bases outside the gene matches. The CDR3 has 15 residues. Germline CDR1 SNHLY, CDR2 FYNNEI. For the CDR3, the DNA is TGTGCCAGCAGTGAAACAGACAGGGGGCGTTCACCCCTCCACTTT. Its translation is CASSETDRGRSPLHF. The complete variable domain, with remaining parts taken from reference TRBV2 and TRBJ1-6, reads EPEVTQTPSHQVTQMGQEVILRCVPISNHLYFYWYRQILGQKVEFLVSFYNNEISEKSEIFDDQFSVERPDGSNFTLKIRSTKLEDSAMYFCASSETDRGRSPLHFGNGTRLTVT.

The chain links TRBV10-3 to TRBJ2-7; 11 nucleotides match TRBD2. The germline CDR1 and CDR2 sequences are ENHRY and SYGVKD. This CDR3 has 17 amino acids. V lost 2 bases and J lost 3; bases outside the gene matches: 9. As DNA, the CDR3 is TGTGCCATCAGTGAGGGACAGGGGACTAGCGGTGTCTACGAGCAGTACTTC. As protein: CAISEGQGTSGVYEQYF.

V is TRBV6-4 and J is TRBJ2-2; 8 bases line up with TRBD2. V gave up 5 bases and J gave up 3 bases; unmatched junction bases: 8. This CDR3 region has 16 residues. Germline CDR1 MRHNA, CDR2 SNTAGT. This CDR3 reads CASSMVAGLDTGELFF. In DNA form, the CDR3 reads TGTGCCAGCAGTATGGTAGCGGGATTGGACACCGGGGAGCTGTTTTTT.

The chain carries TRBV19 and TRBJ2-4; a possible D gene is TRBD2 (5 bases). Trimming shortened V by 7 bases and J by 5 bases, and 15 bases separated the two germline ends. The CDR3 contains 14 residues. Germline-derived CDR1 and CDR2 are LNHDA and SQIVND (reference sequence). CDR3 sequence reads: CASKPVGRENIQYF. CDR3 sequence (DNA): TGTGCCAGTAAGCCGGTTGGGCGGGAAAACATTCAGTACTTC.

This clone was observed a handful of times. The V gene is TRBV4-2, the J gene TRBJ1-5, with 7 bases fitting TRBD1. Germline lookup yields CDR1 LGHNA and CDR2 YNFKEQ. This CDR3 has 15 amino acids. V was pared by 2 bases and J by 5 bases, with 6 bases of the junction left unmatched. CDR3 loop: CASSQFGQGDQPQHF. CDR3 nucleotides: TGTGCCAGCAGCCAATTCGGCCAGGGGGATCAGCCCCAGCATTTT.

The CDR3 region has the DNA TGTGCCATCGGGGTAGCGGGAGAAATTCAGTACTTC. Residues: CAIGVAGEIQYF. This chain joins TRBV10-3 and TRBJ2-4; 9 nucleotides match TRBD2. The CDR3 extends over 12 amino acids. CDR1 and CDR2 from the germline V gene are ENHRY and SYGVKD. J gave up 10 bases and V 8 bases, and 6 bases lay outside the gene matches.

This clone was counted between two and nine times. The V gene is TRBV5-1, the J gene TRBJ2-7; a possible D gene is TRBD2 (5 bases). Germline V lookup: CDR1 SGHRS, CDR2 YFSETQ. Between the trimmed V and J ends, which lost 5 bases and 7 bases, there was a span of 22 bases. This CDR3 region has 15 residues. Here the CDR3 reads CASRPSGSEAWEQYF. As DNA, the CDR3 is TGCGCCAGCAGACCCAGTGGTAGCGAGGCGTGGGAGCAGTACTTC.